The source of this T cell receptor (beta chain) is a study of identical twins. TCRdb analysed the 5' RACE reads with MiXCR anew, one entry per CDR3 protein. The sample yields approximately 490,000 distinct CDR3 sequences, approximately 20% seen once. This same sample was also part of a study on yellow fever vaccine responses in identical twins.

The clonotype comes from a woman in her late teens or twenties in good health. Material: CD4+ T cells sorted from blood.

The CDR3: CAISDRMKGLSTDTQYF. The CDR3, as DNA: TGTGCCATCAGTGATCGAATGAAGGGCCTCAGCACAGATACGCAGTATTTT. The rearrangement links TRBV10-3 to TRBJ2-3; D not resolved. Trimming shortened V by 3 bases and J by 0 bases, and 16 bases separated the two germline ends. This CDR3 has 17 amino acids. Germline V gene lookup returns CDR1 ENHRY and CDR2 SYGVKD.